The present T cell receptor (beta chain) was sequenced within a study of T cells in Graves' hyperthyroidism and ophthalmopathy. In the study overall: Specimen type is peripheral blood, collected at initial diagnosis prior to any treatment.

The germline V gene encodes CDR1 LGHDT and CDR2 YNNKEL (reference sequence). The CDR3 has 15 amino acids. V was pared by 4 bases and J by 3 bases, with 15 bases between. Any patient presenting with uncontrolled infection, other autoimmune disease, pregnancy or lactation was left out. This clonotype came up many times. Its antigen is as yet unknown. Amplified TCR beta CDR3 regions derived from RNA transcripts. An initial round of RT-PCR targeting the TCR CDR3 relied on the HTBI primer set. TCRdb itself ran the multiplex PCR reads through MiXCR, one entry per CDR3 protein. This sample has about 420,000 distinct CDR3 sequences; around 13% occur once, and the top ten carry about 5%. Findings and limits, study-wide: Blood held most thyroid clonotypes expanded above 0.001 frequency. A 13 V-J model separated ophthalmopathy from stable hyperthyroidism.

The chain links TRBV3-1 to TRBJ1-1; TRBD1 might be the D (5 bases). The material sequenced was blood. This receptor was obtained from a woman younger than 30 with Graves' hyperthyroidism. The CDR3 coding sequence is TGTGCCAGCAGCCTTAGGGGCGGGTTGTACACTGAAGCTTTCTTT. Protein: CASSLRGGLYTEAFF.